This is a list of T cell receptor beta chains from one sample in a study of T cells in pancreatic ductal adenocarcinoma. Repertoires were generated with immunoSEQ multiplex PCR, while TCRdb's copy carries only in-frame clones and drops some. The sample carries about 5,000 clones, around two thirds recorded once. Sequencing input: pancreatic tumor tissue. The origin of the receptors is a human donor with pancreatic ductal adenocarcinoma. Both conserved end residues are part of each CDR3. A D gene is named only where the DNA matches it firmly. Clone size is given for some rows only: seen once, a few or many times, or a class if the clone is expanded.

abundance	len	d_gene	v_gene	j_gene	CDR3aa	CDR3nt
-	13	-	TRBV4-1	TRBJ2-3	CASSQDPPDTQYF	TGCGCCAGCAGCCAAGATCCCCCTGATACGCAGTATTTT
-	15	TRBD1	TRBV19	TRBJ2-7	CASSTGQGAGGEQYF	TGTGCCAGTAGTACAGGACAGGGGGCAGGAGGCGAGCAGTACTTC
once	15	TRBD1	TRBV7-3	TRBJ2-7	CASSPGGQGAREQYF	TGTGCCAGCAGTCCCGGGGGACAGGGGGCTCGCGAGCAGTACTTC
-	15	-	TRBV2	TRBJ2-1	CASSVRGGSYNEQFF	TGTGCCAGCAGTGTCCGGGGTGGCTCCTACAATGAGCAGTTCTTC
-	18	TRBD2	TRBV19	TRBJ2-7	CASSIGHAGLSSLHEQYF	TGTGCCAGTAGTATAGGCCATGCGGGACTAAGCTCTCTCCACGAGCAGTACTTC
few	13	TRBD2	TRBV14	TRBJ2-3	CASRPASGTTEYF	TGTGCCAGCAGACCCGCCTCCGGGACTACGGAGTATTTT
-	13	-	TRBV9	TRBJ2-5	CASSVGLKETQYF	TGTGCCAGCAGCGTAGGGTTGAAAGAGACCCAGTACTTC
once	14	TRBD1	TRBV30	TRBJ2-3	CAWNRDRAIDTQYF	TGTGCCTGGAATCGGGACAGGGCCATAGATACGCAGTATTTT
-	13	-	TRBV21-1	TRBJ2-3	CASSLTGEDTQYF	TGTGCCAGCAGCCTGACAGGGGAAGATACGCAGTATTTT
medium-sized	16	TRBD1	TRBV11-2	TRBJ2-1	CASSLWGDRVNHEQFF	TGTGCCAGCAGCTTATGGGGGGACAGGGTGAACCATGAGCAGTTCTTC
-	15	TRBD1	TRBV6-6	TRBJ1-1	CASSPSGQMNTEAFF	TGTGCCAGCAGTCCATCGGGACAGATGAACACTGAAGCTTTCTTT
-	15	-	TRBV9	TRBJ2-1	CASSVGLGAYNEQFF	TGTGCCAGCAGCGTCGGGCTGGGCGCCTACAATGAGCAGTTCTTC
few	11	-	TRBV10-1	TRBJ2-7	CASRTPGEQYF	TGCGCCAGCAGGACTCCGGGAGAGCAGTACTTC
-	13	-	TRBV18	TRBJ2-2	CASSPPNTGELFF	TGTGCCAGCTCACCACCGAACACCGGGGAGCTGTTTTTT
-	14	-	TRBV28	TRBJ1-2	CASSLWQELYGYTF	TGTGCCAGCAGTTTATGGCAGGAACTCTATGGCTACACCTTC
-	15	TRBD2	TRBV11-1	TRBJ2-7	CASSTQTSGSDEQYF	TGTGCCAGCAGCACCCAGACTAGCGGGAGTGACGAGCAGTACTTC
-	16	TRBD1	TRBV7-8	TRBJ2-7	CASSLRGGQPTYEQYF	TGTGCCAGCAGCTTACGTGGGGGACAGCCCACCTACGAGCAGTACTTC
large	16	-	TRBV6-5	TRBJ2-6	CASSFSSTSGANVLTF	TGTGCCAGCAGTTTCAGTTCGACCTCTGGGGCCAACGTCCTGACTTTC
-	14	TRBD2	TRBV29-1	TRBJ2-1	CSVAVAGGGGEQFF	TGCAGCGTTGCGGTAGCGGGAGGTGGGGGTGAGCAGTTCTTC
-	15	-	TRBV5-3	TRBJ1-2	CARSWQGETLGGYTF	TGTGCCAGAAGCTGGCAAGGGGAAACCCTGGGTGGCTACACCTTC
-	17	TRBD1	TRBV30	TRBJ1-2	CAWSDKTGRRVGYGYTF	TGTGCCTGGAGTGACAAGACAGGGCGGAGGGTAGGCTATGGCTACACCTTC
-	15	-	TRBV19	TRBJ1-5	CASSIVRGSNQPQHF	TGTGCCAGTAGTATAGTAAGGGGAAGCAATCAGCCCCAGCATTTT
-	15	-	TRBV2	TRBJ2-7	CASSEGSSEFYEQYF	TGTGCCAGCAGTGAAGGTTCTAGCGAGTTTTACGAGCAGTACTTC
-	15	TRBD2	TRBV4-1	TRBJ2-7	CASSQAGGSSYEQYF	TGCGCCAGCAGCCAAGCCGGCGGGAGCTCCTACGAGCAGTACTTC